The TCR beta chain under discussion was sequenced for a study of blood T cell repertoires in COVID-19. Some clones are missing from TCRdb's copy, which holds only in-frame ones; the method was immunoSEQ multiplex PCR. The table shows about 270,000 clones, with roughly 90% occurring only once. Losses at the gene ends were 8 bases for V and 2 bases for J; bases not matched to a gene: 5. This CDR3 contains 13 residues. Germline V gene lookup returns CDR1 GTSNPN and CDR2 SVGIG (reference sequence). The rearrangement uses TRBV30 and TRBJ2-2, with TRBD2 matching 7 bases. This receptor was obtained from a woman between 50 and 59 years old who had recovered from COVID-19. The sample consisted of PBMCs or T cells enriched from blood (not recorded which). The CDR3 coding sequence is TGTGCCGAGGAGCGGGAAAACACCGGGGAGCTGTTTTTT. Encoded protein: CAEERENTGELFF.